This T cell receptor (beta chain) was sequenced in a study of T cell changes during pregnancy in multiple sclerosis. Some clones are missing from TCRdb's copy, which holds only in-frame ones; the method was immunoSEQ multiplex PCR. The sample shows approximately 45,000 clones, roughly 90% of them seen only once. Germline CDR1 is MNHEY and CDR2 is SMNVEV (reference sequence). The CDR3 sequence is 14 residues long. The ends were cut back, 3 bases at V and 2 bases at J, with 11 bases in the middle. The sample was CD4+ T cells from peripheral blood mononuclear cells, taken in the first trimester of pregnancy. This clonotype was sampled from a female donor with multiple sclerosis, enrolled in a pregnancy study. The rearrangement joins TRBV27 to TRBJ2-7, with D hard to call. In DNA form, the CDR3 reads TGTGCCAGCAGTTTCGCAAGCAAACCCTACGAGCAGTACTTC. The encoded protein is CASSFASKPYEQYF.